A selection of T cell receptor beta chains follows, all from one sample in a study of blood T cell repertoires in COVID-19. Sequencing used immunoSEQ multiplex PCR; TCRdb keeps in-frame clones, though not all of them. The sample carries roughly 62,000 clones, about four fifths recorded once. Sequencing used peripheral blood. All receptors derive from a man older than 75 with COVID-19, enrolled during active disease. The conserved cysteine and the conserved F or W are not part of the CDR3 here.

V gene: TRBV7-7; J gene: TRBJ2-1; CDR3 protein: ASSALLGSSYNEQF
V gene: TRBV18; J gene: TRBJ1-1; CDR3 protein: ASSPSAGNTEAF
V gene: TRBV29-1; J gene: TRBJ2-7; CDR3 protein: SVKTGSSYEQY
V gene: TRBV24-1; J gene: TRBJ1-2; CDR3 protein: ATSEPGQGVNLYGYT
V gene: TRBV15; J gene: TRBJ1-1; CDR3 protein: ATSRGRGQLNTEAF
V gene: TRBV28; J gene: TRBJ1-2; CDR3 protein: ASSLELVVGGYT
V gene: TRBV24-1; J gene: TRBJ2-3; CDR3 protein: ATSDRLAGFTDTQY
V gene: TRBV19; J gene: TRBJ1-4; CDR3 protein: ASSIRLRNEKLF
V gene: TRBV3-1/TRBV3-2; J gene: TRBJ1-1; CDR3 protein: ASSPSSTGAGAEAF
V gene: TRBV7-9; J gene: TRBJ1-1; CDR3 protein: ASSPTGGGMNTEAF
V gene: TRBV19; J gene: TRBJ2-2; CDR3 protein: ASSITPSFITGELF
V gene: TRBV6-5; J gene: TRBJ2-7; CDR3 protein: ASSPLAGGLEQY
V gene: TRBV25-1; J gene: TRBJ1-1; CDR3 protein: ASSETGMNTEAF
V gene: TRBV9; J gene: TRBJ2-1; CDR3 protein: ASSARPQGAGYNEQF
V gene: TRBV2; J gene: TRBJ1-2; CDR3 protein: ASSDAGAGGYT
V gene: TRBV4-3; J gene: TRBJ2-2; CDR3 protein: ASSWTGYTGELF
V gene: TRBV9; J gene: TRBJ2-3; CDR3 protein: ASSWPGDFDTDTQY
V gene: TRBV7-8; J gene: TRBJ2-3; CDR3 protein: ASSKDRADTQY
V gene: TRBV5-1; J gene: TRBJ2-5; CDR3 protein: ASSRHLAGGGETQY
V gene: TRBV19; J gene: TRBJ2-1; CDR3 protein: ASSIRGTSSNEQF
V gene: TRBV7-9; J gene: TRBJ1-2; CDR3 protein: ASSLKGFEDYGYT
V gene: TRBV5-6; J gene: TRBJ2-4; CDR3 protein: ASSLPRDSKNIQY
V gene: TRBV18; J gene: TRBJ1-5; CDR3 protein: ASSPQSAGSNQPQH
V gene: TRBV19; J gene: TRBJ2-3; CDR3 protein: ASISTEPSTDTQY
V gene: TRBV5-8; J gene: TRBJ2-4; CDR3 protein: ASSWVPQGLAKNIQY
V gene: TRBV11-1; J gene: TRBJ1-2; CDR3 protein: ASSLEGVGYT
V gene: TRBV19; J gene: TRBJ1-6; CDR3 protein: ASSIKGQGNSPLH
V gene: TRBV5-4; J gene: TRBJ2-2; CDR3 protein: ASSSPGTGELF
V gene: TRBV18; J gene: TRBJ2-1; CDR3 protein: ASSPLAGGDEQF
V gene: TRBV28; J gene: TRBJ1-5; CDR3 protein: ASSFGGSNQPQH
V gene: TRBV5-1; J gene: TRBJ2-3; CDR3 protein: ASSLAGTGGDTQY
V gene: TRBV9; J gene: TRBJ2-3; CDR3 protein: ASSLVGSGSWLDTQY
V gene: TRBV7-2; J gene: TRBJ1-2; CDR3 protein: ASSSGGQLYGYT
V gene: TRBV9; J gene: TRBJ2-1; CDR3 protein: ASSVVGLAENEQF
V gene: TRBV19; J gene: TRBJ2-1; CDR3 protein: ASSRSGSSYNEQF
V gene: TRBV4-3; J gene: TRBJ1-1; CDR3 protein: ASSPLTGGGTEAF
V gene: TRBV11-2; J gene: TRBJ2-1; CDR3 protein: ASSSRTANNEQF
V gene: TRBV28; J gene: TRBJ1-5; CDR3 protein: ASSRQANQPQH
V gene: TRBV7-2; J gene: TRBJ1-2; CDR3 protein: ASSLRGFANYGYT
V gene: TRBV6-2/TRBV6-3; J gene: TRBJ2-2; CDR3 protein: ASSSLAGVMNTGELF
V gene: TRBV3-1/TRBV3-2; J gene: TRBJ2-1; CDR3 protein: ASSQDLGTGFSHNEQF